The 25 T cell receptor beta chains below all came from one sample that was sequenced in a study of breast tumors, draining lymph nodes, adjacent tissues. MiXCR, applied by TCRdb to the multiplex PCR reads, yields one record per CDR3 protein. This table has 20,000 to 25,000 distinct CDR3 sequences, roughly 20% appearing once. The sequenced sample was breast tumor tissue. The receptors derive from a female donor with breast cancer. Some clones in this sample may be carry-over from other donors' samples.

This clonotype was counted ten times or more. The chain is built from TRBV12-3 or TRBV12-4 and TRBJ1-2; D remains ambiguous. V lost 5 bases, J lost 8 bases, and 12 bases lay in between. This CDR3 has 12 amino acids. The CDR3 spells CASSTSPGGYTF. The CDR3, as DNA: TGTGCCAGCAGTACCTCCCCTGGAGGCTACACCTTC.

This clonotype was recorded many times. The CDR3 reads CATTELRSYNEQFF. As DNA, the CDR3 is TGTGCCACCACGGAGCTGCGGTCCTACAATGAGCAGTTCTTC. The chain has TRBV10-3 and TRBJ2-1; D unclear. Trimming cost V 10 bases and J 1 base, with 14 bases left between them. This CDR3 region has 14 residues. Germline V CDR1 and CDR2: ENHRY, SYGVKD.

In its sample, this clonotype was seen many times. CDR3 protein: CASSYEKLFF. For the CDR3, the DNA is TGTGCCAGCAGCTACGAAAAACTGTTTTTT. The rearrangement uses TRBV5-8 and TRBJ1-4; the D is unclear. The CDR3 extends over 10 amino acids. Germline CDR1 and CDR2: SGHTS and YDEGEE. The ends were cut back, 3 bases at V and 8 bases at J, with 2 bases in the middle.

As for this clonotype: A much larger clonotype is one base distant, so this may be a read error. The chain carries TRBV6-1 and TRBJ1-2, with D perhaps matching TRBD1 (5 bases). Per germline, CDR1 MNHNS and CDR2 SASEGT. The CDR3 is 15 residues long. The CDR3 here is CASSPGRPSNYGCTF. The CDR3 region has the DNA TGTGCCAGCAGTCCGGGACGCCCGTCTAACTATGGCTGCACCTTC.

Remarks on this clonotype: A much larger clone differs by one base, so this may be a read error. The CDR3 loop reads CANSMGEKLFF. The DNA for the CDR3 is TGTGCCAACAGCATGGGTGAAAAACTGTTTTTT. This rearrangement joins TRBV11-2 to TRBJ1-4; D call uncertain. CDR3 length: 11 amino acids. Germline values: CDR1 SGHAT, CDR2 FQNNGV.

This clonotype was seen ten or more times. The chain is built from TRBV20-1 and TRBJ2-7; the D is unclear. Germline values: CDR1 DFQATT, CDR2 SNEGSKA (reference sequence). V gave up 3 bases and J gave up 5 bases, with 17 bases separating them. The CDR3 is 14 amino acids. The CDR3 bases are TGCAGTGCTAGGGGCAGAGCCGGTTCCCACGAGCAGTACTTC. Amino acid sequence: CSARGRAGSHEQYF.

This clonotype was seen ten or more times. This chain uses TRBV10-3 with TRBJ2-3, with D perhaps matching TRBD1 (6 bases). The CDR3 totals 14 residues. Germline V CDR1 and CDR2: ENHRY, SYGVKD. The V and J ends lost 4 bases and 4 bases respectively, with 12 bases between them. The CDR3 is CAISGGAGADTQYF. The CDR3 DNA follows: TGTGCCATCAGTGGAGGGGCAGGGGCAGATACGCAGTATTTT.

The genes are TRBV7-9 and TRBJ2-3, with a possible D match to TRBD1 (6 bases). V lost 7 bases and J lost 6, with 14 bases in between. The germline V gene has CDR1 SEHNR and CDR2 FQNEAQ (reference sequence). The CDR3 sequence is 13 residues long. As DNA, the CDR3 is TGTGCCAGCATGACTCAGGGGCCGGATACGCAGTATTTT. It translates to CASMTQGPDTQYF.

This clonotype appeared many times. The genes are TRBV5-6 and TRBJ2-6; no clear D. V was trimmed by 3 bases and J by 0 bases, leaving 7 bases between them. Germline CDR1 is SGHDT and CDR2 is YYEEEE. The CDR3 loop spans 15 amino acids. As DNA, the CDR3 is TGTGCCAGCAGCTGGATAACCTCTGGGGCCAACGTCCTGACTTTC. Protein product: CASSWITSGANVLTF.

Relative to its sample, this clonotype is medium-sized. This chain connects TRBV6-1 to TRBJ2-3; TRBD2 aligns across 13 bases. This CDR3 comprises 15 residues. The ends lost 6 bases at V and 3 bases at J; junction bases unmatched: 3. Germline V gene sequence: CDR1 MNHNS, CDR2 SASEGT. The CDR3 nucleotides read TGTGCCAGCAGACAGACTAGCGGGAGGACAGATACGCAGTATTTT. This sequence encodes CASRQTSGRTDTQYF.

This clonotype was observed many times. This rearrangement joins TRBV27 to TRBJ1-2; TRBD1 matches at 7 bases. Germline CDR1 and CDR2: MNHEY and SMNVEV (reference sequence). CDR3 length: 13 residues. The trim removed 3 bases at V and 4 bases at J, leaving 2 bases unmatched. DNA for the CDR3: TGTGCCAGCAGTTTCACAGGGGTCTATGGCTACACCTTC. Its translation: CASSFTGVYGYTF.

This clonotype has at least ten counts. The chain has TRBV7-3 and TRBJ2-1, with TRBD1 matching over 7 bases. Trimming cost V 6 bases and J 5 bases; bases outside gene matches: 7. Germline V CDR1 and CDR2: SGHTA, FQGTGA. The CDR3 length is 14 residues. In DNA form, the CDR3 reads TGTGCCAGCAGACCTACGACAGGGAACAATGAGCAGTTCTTC. This codes for CASRPTTGNNEQFF.

This clonotype was picked up many times. V and J are TRBV12-3 or TRBV12-4 and TRBJ1-5; D not resolved. This CDR3 comprises 12 residues. V lost 7 bases, J lost 7 bases, and 11 bases lay in between. DNA of the CDR3: TGTGCCAGCAACCTGTCACCCCAGCCCCAGCATTTT. It yields the protein CASNLSPQPQHF.

The chain has TRBV29-1 and TRBJ2-3, with D unresolved. Trimming left V 0 bases short and J 0 bases short, with 10 bases between. Germline-derived CDR1 and CDR2 are SQVTM and ANQGSEA. This CDR3 is 15 amino acids long. The CDR3 protein is CSVEDGRQSTDTQYF. CDR3 DNA sequence: TGCAGCGTTGAAGATGGAAGGCAGAGCACAGATACGCAGTATTTT.

This clonotype was recorded many times. V usage is TRBV19 and J usage is TRBJ2-3, with a weak D call TRBD2 (6 bases). V lost 6 bases and J lost 4, with 17 bases in between. The CDR3 has 15 amino acids. Germline values: CDR1 LNHDA, CDR2 SQIVND (reference sequence). The DNA of the CDR3 is TGTGCCAGTAGGCGCAGGGACTTCGGAGCAGATACGCAGTATTTT. Amino acids: CASRRRDFGADTQYF.

This clonotype was recorded many times. The chain has TRBV20-1 and TRBJ2-7; D might be TRBD1 (5 bases). CDR1 is DFQATT and CDR2 is SNEGSKA in the germline V gene (reference sequence). This CDR3 region has 12 residues. Trimming cost V 4 bases and J 0 bases, with 7 bases left between them. The CDR3 coding sequence is TGCAGTGCTACAGGGATCTCCTACGAGCAGTACTTC. This codes for CSATGISYEQYF.

This clonotype was observed many times. The chain uses TRBV6-1 and TRBJ1-2; 12 nucleotides align to TRBD1. The CDR3 has 16 residues. Germline V gives CDR1 MNHNS, CDR2 SASEGT. The ends lost 6 bases at V and 5 bases at J; junction bases unmatched: 10. CDR3 DNA sequence: TGTGCCAGCAGGGCTCCCGGGACAGGGGGCGGGTATGGCTACACCTTC. Amino acid sequence: CASRAPGTGGGYGYTF.

This clonotype was counted once. This chain uses TRBV5-1 with TRBJ2-3; D gene uncertain. Germline lookup yields CDR1 SGHRS and CDR2 YFSETQ. The CDR3 contains 13 residues. Between the trimmed V and J ends, which lost 0 bases and 2 bases, there was a span of 4 bases. CDR3 DNA sequence: TGCGCCAGCAGCTTGGTTGTCACAGATACGCAGTATTTT. It specifies CASSLVVTDTQYF. The full variable domain, rest sourced from reference TRBV5-1 and TRBJ2-3, is KAGVTQTPRYLIKTRGQQVTLSCSPISGHRSVSWYQQTPGQGLQFLFEYFSETQRNKGNFPGRFSGRQFSNSRSEMNVSTLELGDSALYLCASSLVVTDTQYFGPGTRLTVL.

This clonotype occurred a few times. This chain links TRBV6-4 with TRBJ2-1; no firm D call. The CDR3 contains 14 residues. V shed 3 bases and J shed 0 bases, with 6 bases lying between them. Germline CDR1 is MRHNA and CDR2 is SNTAGT. The CDR3 spells CASSERSSYNEQFF. CDR3 DNA: TGTGCCAGCAGTGAACGGAGCTCCTACAATGAGCAGTTCTTC.

This clonotype has ten or more counts. This chain connects TRBV30 to TRBJ1-6; D perhaps matches TRBD1 (5 bases). The V end was cut by 7 bases, the J end by 7 bases, with 11 bases between. Germline V gene sequence: CDR1 GTSNPN, CDR2 SVGIG (reference sequence). The CDR3 length is 12 residues. As DNA, the CDR3 is TGTGCCTACGGGACGGAAAATTCACCCCTCCACTTT. Protein sequence: CAYGTENSPLHF.

Details on this clonotype: A much larger clone lies one base from this, so it may be a read error. This chain links TRBV6-1 with TRBJ2-7; TRBD1 is a possible D gene (5 bases). CDR3 length equals 13 residues. Germline V gene sequence: CDR1 MNHNS, CDR2 SASEGT. The CDR3 sequence: CASRRQNSYEQCF. CDR3 DNA: TGTGCCAGCAGACGACAGAACTCCTACGAGCAGTGCTTC.

Within the sample, this clonotype is medium-sized (0.01 to 0.1%). V usage is TRBV7-3 and J usage is TRBJ1-5; D ambiguous. The CDR3 is made up of 13 amino acids. The V gene lost 3 bases and the J gene lost 5 bases, with 8 bases spanning the gap. CDR1 and CDR2 from the germline V gene are SGHTA and FQGTGA. CDR3 nucleotides: TGTGCCAGCAGCTTGGGCGGGGATCAGCCCCAGCATTTT. It specifies CASSLGGDQPQHF.

This clonotype was observed many times. The chain links TRBV5-1 to TRBJ2-3; 7 bases are a match to TRBD1. The ends lost 4 bases at V and 0 bases at J; junction bases unmatched: 2. Per the germline V gene, CDR1 is SGHRS and CDR2 is YFSETQ. CDR3 length equals 14 residues. The chain's CDR3 is CASSQGDSTDTQYF. The CDR3 DNA reads TGCGCCAGCAGCCAGGGGGATAGCACAGATACGCAGTATTTT.

The chain employs TRBV5-1 and TRBJ2-7; 12 bases are shared with TRBD1. Per the germline V gene, CDR1 is SGHRS and CDR2 is YFSETQ. After removal of 3 bases from V and 7 bases from J, the junction contained 5 bases not matched to a gene. The CDR3 contains 14 residues. The CDR3 nucleotides read TGCGCCAGCAGCTGGGGACAGGGGGCGCTTGAGCAGTACTTC. This translates into CASSWGQGALEQYF.

The table lists this clonotype with many counts. The V call is TRBV9, the J call TRBJ2-3; 7 bases are shared with TRBD1. The CDR3 consists of 18 residues. In germline, CDR1 is SGDLS, CDR2 YYNGEE. The V gene end was trimmed by 3 bases and the J gene end by 0 bases; junction bases not matched to a gene: 13. The CDR3 sequence: CASSEPPGTAASTDTQYF. Here the CDR3 DNA reads TGTGCCAGCAGCGAGCCCCCTGGGACAGCGGCGAGCACAGATACGCAGTATTTT.